These 8 T cell receptor beta chains originate from one sample sequenced in a study of blood T cells in healthy people across ages. Alongside a J-beta primer mix, a sample-barcoded 5' primer served in a second PCR lasting roughly 6 to 12 cycles. TCRdb re-called the 5' RACE reads with MiXCR, one entry per CDR3 protein. The repertoire has fewer than 950,000 distinct CDR3 sequences, around half of them found once; the top ten carry around 41%. Sequenced: blood. The receptors come from an elderly man in good health.

In its sample, this clonotype was seen a few times. The rearrangement uses TRBV20-1 and TRBJ2-3, with D unclear. The V and J ends lost 0 bases and 2 bases respectively, with 12 bases between them. This CDR3 contains 15 residues. Germline V CDR1 and CDR2: DFQATT, SNEGSKA (reference sequence). CDR3 loop: CSARDPTRDTDTQYF. In nucleotides, the CDR3 is TGCAGTGCTAGAGATCCCACAAGGGACACAGATACGCAGTATTTT.

The CDR3: CASSLALTRYYGYTF. CDR3 DNA sequence: TGTGCCAGCAGCTTAGCGCTGACCCGGTACTATGGCTACACCTTC. This chain connects TRBV7-9 to TRBJ1-2; D is ambiguous. Deletions cut 0 bases from V and 3 bases from J, with 11 bases between. The CDR3 is 15 residues long. CDR1 SEHNR and CDR2 FQNEAQ come from the germline V gene (reference sequence).

This clonotype turned up a few times. One end of the junction is discordant with germline, which a read error may explain. The V and J genes are TRBV6-1 and TRBJ1-6; D might be TRBD1 (5 bases). The length of the CDR3 is 14 residues. Germline V gene lookup returns CDR1 MNHNS and CDR2 SASEGT. Written as DNA, the CDR3 is TGTGCCAGCAGTGTGGGGCAACTGGATTCACCCCCCCACTTT. Translated, it gives CASSVGQLDSPPHF.

Only a few counts were recorded for this clonotype. This chain uses TRBV6-5 with TRBJ2-1; D unresolved. The CDR3 consists of 14 residues. Germline V gene sequence: CDR1 MNHEY, CDR2 SVGAGI. Trimming stripped 0 bases from V and 3 bases from J, with 6 bases between. DNA for the CDR3: TGTGCCAGCAGTTACTCTGAACTCTACAATGAGCAGTTCTTC. This translates into CASSYSELYNEQFF.

The V call is TRBV20-1, the J call TRBJ1-2; D gene uncertain. Germline assignment: CDR1 DFQATT and CDR2 SNEGSKA (reference sequence). V lost 5 bases, J lost 4 bases, and 23 bases lay in between. CDR3 size: 16 residues. The CDR3 is CSALVPPFQATYGYTF. The CDR3 bases are TGCAGTGCTCTAGTTCCCCCCTTTCAGGCCACCTATGGCTACACCTTC.

This clonotype was counted between two and nine times. The chain joins TRBV29-1 to TRBJ2-3, with 8 nucleotides matching TRBD1. Losses at the gene ends were 6 bases for V and 5 bases for J; bases not matched to a gene: 7. Germline-derived CDR1 and CDR2 are SQVTM and ANQGSEA. This CDR3 spans 13 amino acids. This chain's CDR3 is CSVSRGPGDTQYF. DNA of the CDR3: TGCAGCGTAAGCAGGGGGCCGGGAGATACGCAGTATTTT.

J is TRBJ2-3 and V is TRBV4-1; 9 bases agree with TRBD2. V dropped 1 base and J dropped 4; count of bases not matched to a gene: 18. Germline CDR1 MGHRA, CDR2 YSYEKL. The CDR3 length is 20 residues. The CDR3 sequence: CASSQVFIGGRALGPDTQYF. CDR3 nucleotide sequence: TGCGCCAGCAGCCAAGTATTCATCGGCGGGAGGGCCCTCGGCCCAGATACGCAGTATTTT.

The chain joins TRBV5-1 to TRBJ2-1; TRBD2 matches at 9 bases. The CDR3 length is 15 residues. Per germline, CDR1 SGHRS and CDR2 YFSETQ. The V and J ends lost 1 base and 3 bases, in that order; junction bases with no gene match: 2. CDR3 amino acids: CASSLKTSGYNEQFF. The CDR3 DNA reads as TGCGCCAGCAGCTTGAAGACTAGCGGCTACAATGAGCAGTTCTTC.